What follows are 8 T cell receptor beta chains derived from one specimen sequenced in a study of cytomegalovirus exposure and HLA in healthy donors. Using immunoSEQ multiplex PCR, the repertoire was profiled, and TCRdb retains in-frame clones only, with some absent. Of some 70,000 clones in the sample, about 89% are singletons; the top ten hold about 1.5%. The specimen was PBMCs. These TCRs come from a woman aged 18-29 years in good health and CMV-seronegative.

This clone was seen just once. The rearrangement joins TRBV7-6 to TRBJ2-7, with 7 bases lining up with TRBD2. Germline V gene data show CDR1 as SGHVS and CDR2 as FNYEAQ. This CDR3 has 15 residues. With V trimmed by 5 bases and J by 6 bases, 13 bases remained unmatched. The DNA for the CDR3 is TGTGCCAGCAGCCTTTTGAGCGGGGCCCTCCTCGAGCAGTACTTC. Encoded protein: CASSLLSGALLEQYF.

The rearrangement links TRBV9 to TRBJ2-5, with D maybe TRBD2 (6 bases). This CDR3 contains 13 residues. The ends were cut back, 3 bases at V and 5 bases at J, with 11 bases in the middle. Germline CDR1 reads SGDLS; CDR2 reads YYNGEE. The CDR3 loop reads CASSGARGETQYF. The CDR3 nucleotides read TGTGCCAGCAGCGGGGCCCGGGGGGAGACCCAGTACTTC.

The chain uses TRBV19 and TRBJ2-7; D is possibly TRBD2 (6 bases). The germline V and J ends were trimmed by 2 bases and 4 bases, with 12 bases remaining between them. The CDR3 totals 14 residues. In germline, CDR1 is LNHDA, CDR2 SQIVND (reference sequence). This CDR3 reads CASSIRQGGYEQYF. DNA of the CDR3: TGTGCCAGTAGTATAAGGCAGGGAGGTTACGAGCAGTACTTC.

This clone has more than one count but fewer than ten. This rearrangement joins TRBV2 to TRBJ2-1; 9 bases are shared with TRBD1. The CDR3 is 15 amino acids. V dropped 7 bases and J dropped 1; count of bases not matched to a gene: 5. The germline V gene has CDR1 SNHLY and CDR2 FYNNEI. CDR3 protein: CASNPTGGSYNEQFF. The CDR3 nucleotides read TGTGCCAGCAACCCGACAGGGGGATCCTACAATGAGCAGTTCTTC.

CDR3 DNA sequence: TGTGCCAGCAGCTTATTGGGACAGGAACAAGAGACCCAGTACTTC. Its protein is CASSLLGQEQETQYF. V is TRBV7-2 and J is TRBJ2-5, with 8 bases matching TRBD1. Germline-derived CDR1 and CDR2 are SGHTA and FQGNSA. The CDR3 is made up of 15 amino acids. The ends lost 2 bases at V and 2 bases at J; junction bases unmatched: 4.

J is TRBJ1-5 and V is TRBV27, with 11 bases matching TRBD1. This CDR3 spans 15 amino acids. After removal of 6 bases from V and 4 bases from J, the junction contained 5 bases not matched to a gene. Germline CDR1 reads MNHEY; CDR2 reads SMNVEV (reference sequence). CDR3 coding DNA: TGTGCCAGCAGCCCAGGACAGGGGGCAAATCAGCCCCAGCATTTT. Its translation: CASSPGQGANQPQHF.

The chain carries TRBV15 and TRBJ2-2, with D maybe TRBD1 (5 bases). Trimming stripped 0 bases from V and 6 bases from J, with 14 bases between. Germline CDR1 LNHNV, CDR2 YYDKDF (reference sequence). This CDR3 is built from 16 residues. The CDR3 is CATSRDSAGPAGELFF. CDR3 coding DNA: TGTGCCACCAGCAGAGATTCGGCAGGGCCGGCCGGGGAGCTGTTTTTT. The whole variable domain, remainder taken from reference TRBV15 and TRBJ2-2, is DAMVIQNPRYQVTQFGKPVTLSCSQTLNHNVMYWYQQKSSQAPKLLFHYYDKDFNNEADTPDNFQSRRPNTSFCFLDIRSPGLGDTAMYLCATSRDSAGPAGELFFGEGSRLTVL.

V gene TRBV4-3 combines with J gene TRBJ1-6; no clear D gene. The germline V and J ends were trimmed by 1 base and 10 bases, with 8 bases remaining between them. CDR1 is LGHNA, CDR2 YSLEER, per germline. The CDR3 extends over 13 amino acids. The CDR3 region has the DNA TGCGCCAGCAGCCAAGTGTTTAGATCACCCCTCCACTTT. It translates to CASSQVFRSPLHF.